This T cell receptor beta chain was sequenced during a study of T cells in Graves' hyperthyroidism and ophthalmopathy. Regions amplified from RNA transcripts were the TCR beta CDR3 regions. First-round RT-PCR of the TCR CDR3 relied on the HTBI primer set. MiXCR, run by TCRdb on the multiplex PCR reads, gives a single entry per CDR3 protein. The sample includes some 370,000 distinct CDR3 sequences, over 11% of them seen just once. Patients were excluded for uncontrolled infection, other autoimmune disease, pregnancy or lactation. This clonotype was detected ten times or more. Its target is unknown. Study-level findings and limits: In blood, most of the thyroid clonotypes expanded above 0.001 were also present. Ophthalmopathy was told apart from stable hyperthyroidism by a 13 V-J model.

Trimming took 5 bases from V and 1 from J; bases not matched to a gene: 11. This CDR3 has 18 amino acids. CDR1 is SNHLY, CDR2 FYNNEI, per germline. V and J are TRBV2 and TRBJ2-4, with TRBD1 identical over 10 bases. Sequencing was carried out using blood. This clonotype was obtained from a man aged 45-65 years with Graves' ophthalmopathy. This CDR3 reads CASSPPGQGLSAKNIQYF. CDR3 in DNA: TGTGCCAGCAGTCCACCGGGACAGGGGCTATCGGCCAAAAACATTCAGTACTTC.